The entry below describes one TCR beta chain. What it binds is unknown. The data were taken from a study of cytomegalovirus exposure and HLA in healthy donors. Study findings and constraints: In a later analysis, HLA-associated beta chains showed higher expansion and lower generation probabilities than comparable chains. Within an earlier analysis, most TCR beta V segments proved productive either about 90% or about 30% of the time.

The PCR was carried out with 60 Vbeta primers and 13 Jbeta primers. Only in-frame clones appear in the TCRdb table, and some are missing; sequencing was by immunoSEQ multiplex PCR. The sample records roughly 80,000 clones, 73% being singletons. V dropped 4 bases and J dropped 3 bases, with 10 bases sitting between them. The CDR3 is 12 residues long. The V gene's germline CDR1 is SQVTM and CDR2 ANQGSEA. The sequenced sample was PBMCs. The source of this sequence is a woman aged 40-49 years in good health and CMV-seropositive. V is TRBV29-1 and J is TRBJ2-7; D unclear. CDR3 nucleotides: TGCAGCGTTGTACTGTCCATCTACGAGCAGTACTTC. This translates into CSVVLSIYEQYF.